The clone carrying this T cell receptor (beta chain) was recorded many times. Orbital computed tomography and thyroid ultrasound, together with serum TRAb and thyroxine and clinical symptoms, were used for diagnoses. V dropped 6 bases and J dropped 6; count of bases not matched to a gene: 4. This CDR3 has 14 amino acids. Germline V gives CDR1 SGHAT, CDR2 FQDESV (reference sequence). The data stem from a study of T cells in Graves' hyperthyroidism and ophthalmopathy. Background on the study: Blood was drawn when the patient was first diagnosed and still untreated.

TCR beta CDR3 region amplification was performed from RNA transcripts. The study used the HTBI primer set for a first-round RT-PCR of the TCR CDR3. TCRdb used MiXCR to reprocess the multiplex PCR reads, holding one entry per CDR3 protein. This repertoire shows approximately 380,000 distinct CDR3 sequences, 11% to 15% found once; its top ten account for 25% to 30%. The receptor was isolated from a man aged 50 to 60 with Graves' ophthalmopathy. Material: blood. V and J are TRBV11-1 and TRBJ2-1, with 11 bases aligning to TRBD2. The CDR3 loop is CASRTSGTINEQFF. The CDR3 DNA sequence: TGTGCCAGCAGGACTAGCGGGACGATCAATGAGCAGTTCTTC.